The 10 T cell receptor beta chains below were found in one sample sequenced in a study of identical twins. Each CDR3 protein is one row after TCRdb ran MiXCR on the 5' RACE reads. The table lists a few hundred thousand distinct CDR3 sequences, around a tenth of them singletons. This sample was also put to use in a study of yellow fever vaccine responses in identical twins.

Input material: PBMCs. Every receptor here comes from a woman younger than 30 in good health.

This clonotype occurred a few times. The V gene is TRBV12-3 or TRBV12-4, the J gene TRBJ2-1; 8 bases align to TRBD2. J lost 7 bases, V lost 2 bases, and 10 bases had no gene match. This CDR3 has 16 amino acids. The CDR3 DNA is TGTGCCAGCAGTTTAAGGATCGGGGGGGCCCGGAATGAGCAGTTCTTC. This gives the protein CASSLRIGGARNEQFF.

The CDR3 region has the DNA TGCAGCGTCCCGACTAGCGGAAGTGTGTACGAGCAGTACTTC. This gives the protein CSVPTSGSVYEQYF. This chain joins TRBV29-1 and TRBJ2-7, with 9 nucleotides matching TRBD2. This CDR3 comprises 14 residues. Looked up from germline, CDR1 is SQVTM and CDR2 is ANQGSEA. V lost 6 bases, J lost 4 bases, and 10 bases stayed unmatched.

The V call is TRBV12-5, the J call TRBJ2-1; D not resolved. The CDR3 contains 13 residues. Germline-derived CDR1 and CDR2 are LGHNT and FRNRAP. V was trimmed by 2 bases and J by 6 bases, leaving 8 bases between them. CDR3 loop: CASGLQILNEQFF. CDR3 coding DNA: TGTGCTAGTGGTTTGCAAATTCTCAATGAGCAGTTCTTC.

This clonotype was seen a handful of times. The CDR3 sequence is CASSSRDGYGYTF. The CDR3, as DNA: TGTGCCAGCAGCTCCAGAGACGGGTATGGCTACACCTTC. The chain combines TRBV7-2 with TRBJ1-2, with unresolved D. This CDR3 spans 13 amino acids. Germline-derived CDR1 and CDR2 are SGHTA and FQGNSA. Trimming removed 4 bases from V and 5 bases from J, with 11 bases in between.

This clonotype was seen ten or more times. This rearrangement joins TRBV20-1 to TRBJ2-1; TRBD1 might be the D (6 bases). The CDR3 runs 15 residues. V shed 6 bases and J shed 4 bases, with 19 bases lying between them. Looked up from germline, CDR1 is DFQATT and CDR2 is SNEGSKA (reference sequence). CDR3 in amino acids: CSAPPETGAYNEQFF. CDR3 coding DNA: TGCAGTGCCCCACCTGAGACAGGCGCATACAATGAGCAGTTCTTC.

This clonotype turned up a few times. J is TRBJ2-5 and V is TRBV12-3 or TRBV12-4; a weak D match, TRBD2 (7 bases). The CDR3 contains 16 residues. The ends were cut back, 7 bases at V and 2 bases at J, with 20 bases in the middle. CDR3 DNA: TGTGCCAGCACGATGGGGGGGCGGGGGTATCAAGAGACCCAGTACTTC. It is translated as CASTMGGRGYQETQYF.

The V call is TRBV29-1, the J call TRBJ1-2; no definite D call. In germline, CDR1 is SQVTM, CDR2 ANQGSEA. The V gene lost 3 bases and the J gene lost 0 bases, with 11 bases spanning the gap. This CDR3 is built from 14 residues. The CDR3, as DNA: TGCAGCGTTGATAATCGGCCTCCTAACTATGGCTACACCTTC. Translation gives CSVDNRPPNYGYTF.

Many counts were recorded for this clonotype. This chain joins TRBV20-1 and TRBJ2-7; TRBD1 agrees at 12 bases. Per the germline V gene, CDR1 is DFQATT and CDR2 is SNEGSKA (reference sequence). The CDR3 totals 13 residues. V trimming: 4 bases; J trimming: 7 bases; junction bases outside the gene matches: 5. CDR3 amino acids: CSAMGQGAWEQYF. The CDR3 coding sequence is TGCAGTGCTATGGGACAGGGGGCTTGGGAGCAGTACTTC.

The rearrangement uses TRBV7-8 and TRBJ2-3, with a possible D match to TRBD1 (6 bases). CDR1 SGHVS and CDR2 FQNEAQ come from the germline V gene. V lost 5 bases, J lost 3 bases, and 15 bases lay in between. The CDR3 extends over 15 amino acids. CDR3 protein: CASSDGQIMTDTQYF. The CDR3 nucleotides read TGTGCCAGCAGCGATGGACAGATTATGACAGATACGCAGTATTTT.

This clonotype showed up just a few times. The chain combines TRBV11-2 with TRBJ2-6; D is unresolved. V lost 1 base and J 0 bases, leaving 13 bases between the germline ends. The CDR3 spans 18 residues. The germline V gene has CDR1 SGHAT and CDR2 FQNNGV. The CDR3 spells CASSLGGYRASGANVLTF. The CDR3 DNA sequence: TGTGCCAGCAGCTTAGGAGGCTATCGGGCCTCTGGGGCCAACGTCCTGACTTTC.